The clone carrying this T cell receptor beta chain was seen a handful of times. Sequence at one end of the junction differs from germline and may be a read error. The sample comes from a study of T cells after yellow fever vaccination. Study results and caveats: Overlap between CD4 and CD8 compartments was detected for a small share of clonotypes. Memory subsets that were sorted on day 0 lacked detectable signal for almost all vaccine-responding clonotypes. Among primary-vaccination clones, most reappeared after the booster, at 95% to 96% for CD4 and 85% to 90% for CD8.

Germline V gene lookup returns CDR1 SGHRS and CDR2 YFSETQ. The CDR3 runs to 13 residues. The study made its TCR cDNA through 5'RACE template switching. That step introduced a universal primer site along with UMIs. MiXCR, run by TCRdb on the 5' RACE reads, gives a single entry per CDR3 protein. The table shows 46,000 or so distinct CDR3 sequences, with more than 6% occurring only once. The sequenced sample was PBMCs, either bulk or a sorted T-cell subset (CD4+, CD8+, memory, or dextramer-sorted; not recorded which), obtained 45 days after the yellow fever booster vaccination. The receptor was isolated from a young man who received the YFV17D yellow fever vaccine. J is TRBJ2-7 and V is TRBV5-1, with 13 bases that match TRBD2. The CDR3 protein is CASSPGLAGEVHF. CDR3 DNA sequence: TGCGCCAGCAGCCCCGGACTAGCGGGAGAAGTACACTTC.